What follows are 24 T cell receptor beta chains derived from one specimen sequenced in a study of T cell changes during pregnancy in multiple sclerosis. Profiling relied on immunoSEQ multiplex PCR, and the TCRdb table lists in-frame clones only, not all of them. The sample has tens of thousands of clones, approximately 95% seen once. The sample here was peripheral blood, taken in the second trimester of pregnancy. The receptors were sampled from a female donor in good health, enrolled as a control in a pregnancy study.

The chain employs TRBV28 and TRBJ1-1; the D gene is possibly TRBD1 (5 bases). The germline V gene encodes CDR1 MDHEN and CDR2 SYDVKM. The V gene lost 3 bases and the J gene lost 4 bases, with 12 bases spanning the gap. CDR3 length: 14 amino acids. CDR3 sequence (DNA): TGTGCCAGCAGTTTCCAGGGTAAGGGCACTGAAGCTTTCTTT. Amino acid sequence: CASSFQGKGTEAFF.

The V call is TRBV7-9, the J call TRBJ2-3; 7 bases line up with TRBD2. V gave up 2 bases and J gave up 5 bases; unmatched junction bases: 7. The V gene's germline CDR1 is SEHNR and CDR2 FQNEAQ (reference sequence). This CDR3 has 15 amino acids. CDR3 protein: CASSLNGRREDTQYF. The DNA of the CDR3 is TGTGCCAGCAGCTTAAACGGGAGGAGAGAAGATACGCAGTATTTT.

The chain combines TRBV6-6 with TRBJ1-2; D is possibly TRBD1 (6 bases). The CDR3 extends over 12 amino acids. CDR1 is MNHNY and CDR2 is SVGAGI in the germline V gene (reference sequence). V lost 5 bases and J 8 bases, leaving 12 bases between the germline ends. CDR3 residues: CASSLLQGGYTF. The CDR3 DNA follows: TGTGCCAGCAGTCTCCTCCAGGGGGGCTACACCTTC.

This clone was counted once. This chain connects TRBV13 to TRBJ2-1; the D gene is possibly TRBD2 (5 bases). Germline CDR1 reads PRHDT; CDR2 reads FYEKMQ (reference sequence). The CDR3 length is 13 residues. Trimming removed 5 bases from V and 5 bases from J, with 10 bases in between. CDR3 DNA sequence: TGTGCCAGCAGCGGGAGTTCTCACAATGAGCAGTTCTTC. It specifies CASSGSSHNEQFF.

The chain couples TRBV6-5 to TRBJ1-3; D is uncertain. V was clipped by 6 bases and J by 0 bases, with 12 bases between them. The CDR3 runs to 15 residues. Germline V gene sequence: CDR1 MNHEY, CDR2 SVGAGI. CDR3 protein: CASSLSTFSGNTIYF. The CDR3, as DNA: TGTGCCAGCAGCCTATCGACATTCTCTGGAAACACCATATATTTT.

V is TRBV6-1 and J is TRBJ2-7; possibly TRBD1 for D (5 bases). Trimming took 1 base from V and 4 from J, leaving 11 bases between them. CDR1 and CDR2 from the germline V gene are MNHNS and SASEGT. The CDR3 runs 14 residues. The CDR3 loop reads CASSEEVGDYEQYF. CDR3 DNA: TGTGCCAGCAGTGAAGAGGTAGGGGATTACGAGCAGTACTTC.

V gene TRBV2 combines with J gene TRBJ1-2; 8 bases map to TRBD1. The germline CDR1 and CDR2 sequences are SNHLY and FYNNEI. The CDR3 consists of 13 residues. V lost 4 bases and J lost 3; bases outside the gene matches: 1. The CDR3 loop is CASSGTGYYGYTF. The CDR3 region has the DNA TGTGCCAGCAGTGGGACAGGGTACTATGGCTACACCTTC.

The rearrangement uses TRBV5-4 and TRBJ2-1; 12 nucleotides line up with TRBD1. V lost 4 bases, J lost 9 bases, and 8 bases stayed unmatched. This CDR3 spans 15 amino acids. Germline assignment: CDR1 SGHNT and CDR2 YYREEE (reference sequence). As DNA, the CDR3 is TGTGCCAGCAGCCTAGGGGGACAGGGGGCGGGTGAGCAGTTCTTC. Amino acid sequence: CASSLGGQGAGEQFF.

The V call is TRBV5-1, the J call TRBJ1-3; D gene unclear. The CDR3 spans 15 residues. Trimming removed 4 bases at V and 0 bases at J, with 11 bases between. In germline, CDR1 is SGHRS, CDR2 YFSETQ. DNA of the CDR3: TGCGCCAGCAGCCAGTCAAGAAGCTCTGGAAACACCATATATTTT. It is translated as CASSQSRSSGNTIYF.

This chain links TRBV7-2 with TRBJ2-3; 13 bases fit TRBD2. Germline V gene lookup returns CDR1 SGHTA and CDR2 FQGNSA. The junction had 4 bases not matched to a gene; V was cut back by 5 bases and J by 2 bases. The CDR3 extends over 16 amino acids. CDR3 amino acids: CASSRGLAGATDTQYF. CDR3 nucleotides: TGTGCCAGCAGCAGAGGACTAGCGGGAGCCACAGATACGCAGTATTTT. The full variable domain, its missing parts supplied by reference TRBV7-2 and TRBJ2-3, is GAGVSQSPSNKVTEKGKDVELRCDPISGHTALYWYRQSLGQGLEFLIYFQGNSAPDKSGLPSDRFSAERTGGSVSTLTIQRTQQEDSAVYLCASSRGLAGATDTQYFGPGTRLTVL.

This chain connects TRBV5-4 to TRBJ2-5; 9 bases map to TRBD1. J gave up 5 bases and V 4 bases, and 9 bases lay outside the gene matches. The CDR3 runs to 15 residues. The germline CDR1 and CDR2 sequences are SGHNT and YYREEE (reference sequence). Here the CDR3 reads CASSPGTGTYETQYF. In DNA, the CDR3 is TGTGCCAGCAGCCCAGGGACAGGGACGTACGAGACCCAGTACTTC.

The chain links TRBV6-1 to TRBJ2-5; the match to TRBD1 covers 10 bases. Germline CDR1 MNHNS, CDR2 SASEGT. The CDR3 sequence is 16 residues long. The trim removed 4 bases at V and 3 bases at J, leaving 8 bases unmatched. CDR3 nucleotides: TGTGCCAGCAGTGCTCGAATAGGGACAGGGGAAGAGACCCAGTACTTC. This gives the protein CASSARIGTGEETQYF.

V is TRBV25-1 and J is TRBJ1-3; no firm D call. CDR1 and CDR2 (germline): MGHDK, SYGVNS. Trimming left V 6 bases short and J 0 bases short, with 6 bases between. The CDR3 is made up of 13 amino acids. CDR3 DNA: TGTGCCAGCAGCGTCAGCTCTGGAAACACCATATATTTT. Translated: CASSVSSGNTIYF.

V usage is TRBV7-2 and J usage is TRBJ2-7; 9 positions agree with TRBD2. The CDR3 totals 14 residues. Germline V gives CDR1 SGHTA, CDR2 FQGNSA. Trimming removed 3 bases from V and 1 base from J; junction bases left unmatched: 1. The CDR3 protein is CASSLREGSYEQYF. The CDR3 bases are TGTGCCAGCAGCTTGCGGGAGGGATCCTACGAGCAGTACTTC.

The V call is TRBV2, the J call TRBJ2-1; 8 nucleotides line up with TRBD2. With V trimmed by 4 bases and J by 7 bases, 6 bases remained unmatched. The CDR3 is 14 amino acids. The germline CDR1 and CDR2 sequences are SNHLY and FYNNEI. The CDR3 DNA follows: TGTGCCAGCAGTGCGACTAGCGTTTGGAATGAGCAGTTCTTC. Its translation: CASSATSVWNEQFF.

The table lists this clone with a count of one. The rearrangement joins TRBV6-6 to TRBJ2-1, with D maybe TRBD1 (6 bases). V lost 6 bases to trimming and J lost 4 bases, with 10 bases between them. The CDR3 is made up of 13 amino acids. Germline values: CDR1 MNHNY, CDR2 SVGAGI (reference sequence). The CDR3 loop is CASRKDRYNEQFF. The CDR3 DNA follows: TGTGCCAGCAGGAAGGACAGATACAATGAGCAGTTCTTC.

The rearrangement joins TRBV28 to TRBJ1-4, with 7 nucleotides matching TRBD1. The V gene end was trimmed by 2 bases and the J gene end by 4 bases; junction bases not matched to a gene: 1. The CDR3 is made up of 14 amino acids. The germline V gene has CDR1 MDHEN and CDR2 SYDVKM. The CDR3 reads CASSLGTDNEKLFF. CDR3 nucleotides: TGTGCCAGCAGTTTAGGGACAGATAATGAAAAACTGTTTTTT. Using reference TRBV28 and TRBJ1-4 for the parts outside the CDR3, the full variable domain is DVKVTQSSRYLVKRTGEKVFLECVQDMDHENMFWYRQDPGLGLRLIYFSYDVKMKEKGDIPEGYSVSREKKERFSLILESASTNQTSMYLCASSLGTDNEKLFFGSGTQLSVL.

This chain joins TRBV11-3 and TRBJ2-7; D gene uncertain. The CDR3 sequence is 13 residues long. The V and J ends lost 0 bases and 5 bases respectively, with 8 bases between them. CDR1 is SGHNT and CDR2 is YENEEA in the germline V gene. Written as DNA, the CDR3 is TGTGCCAGCAGCTTAGATTTGGGCGACGAGCAGTACTTC. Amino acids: CASSLDLGDEQYF.

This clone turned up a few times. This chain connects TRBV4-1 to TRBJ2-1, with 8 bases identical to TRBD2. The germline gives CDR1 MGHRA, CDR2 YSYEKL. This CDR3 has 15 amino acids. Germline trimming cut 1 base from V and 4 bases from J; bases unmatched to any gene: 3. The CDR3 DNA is TGCGCCAGCAGCCAAGCTAGCGGGCCTTACAATGAGCAGTTCTTC. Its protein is CASSQASGPYNEQFF.

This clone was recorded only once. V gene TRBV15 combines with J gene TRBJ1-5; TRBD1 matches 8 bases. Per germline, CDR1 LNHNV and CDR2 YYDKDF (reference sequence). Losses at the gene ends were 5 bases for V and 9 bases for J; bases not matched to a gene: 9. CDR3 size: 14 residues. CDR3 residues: CATSVDRGGLPQHF. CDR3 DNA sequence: TGTGCCACCAGCGTCGACAGGGGAGGGTTGCCCCAGCATTTT.

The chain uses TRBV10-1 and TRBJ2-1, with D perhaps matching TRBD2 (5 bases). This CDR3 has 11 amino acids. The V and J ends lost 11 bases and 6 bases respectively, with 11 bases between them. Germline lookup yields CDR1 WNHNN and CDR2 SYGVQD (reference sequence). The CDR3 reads CADPGGNEQFF. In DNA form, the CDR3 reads TGCGCCGATCCAGGAGGCAATGAGCAGTTCTTC.

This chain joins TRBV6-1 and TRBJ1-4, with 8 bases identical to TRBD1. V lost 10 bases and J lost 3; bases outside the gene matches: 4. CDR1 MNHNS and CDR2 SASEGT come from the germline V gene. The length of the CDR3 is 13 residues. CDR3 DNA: TGTGCCACCACGACAGGGGCTAATGAAAAACTGTTTTTT. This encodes CATTTGANEKLFF.

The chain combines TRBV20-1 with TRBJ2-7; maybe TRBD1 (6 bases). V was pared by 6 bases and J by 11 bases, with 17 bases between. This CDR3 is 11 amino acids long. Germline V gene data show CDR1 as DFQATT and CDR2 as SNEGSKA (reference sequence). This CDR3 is CSARRYQGKYF. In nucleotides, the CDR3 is TGCAGTGCGAGGCGATACCAGGGGAAGTACTTC.

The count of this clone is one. The CDR3 DNA reads as TGTGCCAGCAGCGGACAGGGTGGGGATGAGCAGTTCTTC. Its translation is CASSGQGGDEQFF. V usage is TRBV7-9 and J usage is TRBJ2-1; 8 positions match TRBD1. The CDR3 contains 13 residues. Trimming removed 5 bases from V and 8 bases from J; junction bases left unmatched: 5. Germline V gives CDR1 SEHNR, CDR2 FQNEAQ (reference sequence).